What follows is one T cell receptor (beta chain) and its context. This entry is derived from a study of blood T cell repertoires in COVID-19. Under the authors' procedure: Nucleated cell number was recorded as an estimate derived from reference gene primer amplification. Produced via immunoSEQ multiplex PCR; TCRdb's table is partial and in-frame only. The DNA was the basis for D and trimming; V, J and clone size are from that table. The data contain about 200,000 clones, 92% of them singletons. Germline V gives CDR1 KGHSH, CDR2 LQKENI. V lost 2 bases and J lost 4, with 9 bases in between. The CDR3 is made up of 14 amino acids.

The specimen sequenced was peripheral blood. This TCR was sampled from a man in his 60s with COVID-19, enrolled during active disease. The chain is built from TRBV18 and TRBJ2-1; maybe TRBD2 (5 bases). In DNA form, the CDR3 reads TGTGCCAGCTCACCAAGGACGGGATACAATGAGCAGTTCTTC. This translates into CASSPRTGYNEQFF.